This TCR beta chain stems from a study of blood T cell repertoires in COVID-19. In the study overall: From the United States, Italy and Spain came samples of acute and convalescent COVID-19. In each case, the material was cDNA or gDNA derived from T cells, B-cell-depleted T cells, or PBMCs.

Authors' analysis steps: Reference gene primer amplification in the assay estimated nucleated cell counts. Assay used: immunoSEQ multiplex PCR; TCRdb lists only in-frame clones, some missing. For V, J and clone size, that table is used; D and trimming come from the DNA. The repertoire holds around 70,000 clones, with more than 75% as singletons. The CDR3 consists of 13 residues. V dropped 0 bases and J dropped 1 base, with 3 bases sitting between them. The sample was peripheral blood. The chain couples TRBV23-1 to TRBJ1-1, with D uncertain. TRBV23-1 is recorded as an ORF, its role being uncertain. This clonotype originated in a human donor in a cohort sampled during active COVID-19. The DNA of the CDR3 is TGCGCCAGCAGTCAATCGAGGAACACTGAAGCTTTCTTT. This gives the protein CASSQSRNTEAFF.